This T cell receptor beta chain was sequenced for a study of blood T cell repertoires in COVID-19. Looking at the study overall: The origin of the acute and convalescent COVID-19 samples was the United States, Italy and Spain.

This clone has just one count. Each participant's cohort was designated according to participant-reported clinical history. Measured with immunoSEQ multiplex PCR; TCRdb has only the in-frame clones, and not every one. The table has roughly 170,000 clones, approximately 81% seen once; the top ten hold about 5%. The CDR3 spans 13 residues. With 3 bases removed from V and 11 bases from J, the gap between germline ends came to 16 bases. The sequence came from a middle-aged woman with acute COVID-19. This chain links TRBV12-3 or TRBV12-4 with TRBJ1-2; TRBD1 is a possible D gene (6 bases). Sequencing input: PBMCs or T cells enriched from blood (not recorded which). The CDR3 DNA reads as TGTGCCAGCAGTTTGAACAGGGCGGCGGGTTACACCTTC. Translation: CASSLNRAAGYTF.